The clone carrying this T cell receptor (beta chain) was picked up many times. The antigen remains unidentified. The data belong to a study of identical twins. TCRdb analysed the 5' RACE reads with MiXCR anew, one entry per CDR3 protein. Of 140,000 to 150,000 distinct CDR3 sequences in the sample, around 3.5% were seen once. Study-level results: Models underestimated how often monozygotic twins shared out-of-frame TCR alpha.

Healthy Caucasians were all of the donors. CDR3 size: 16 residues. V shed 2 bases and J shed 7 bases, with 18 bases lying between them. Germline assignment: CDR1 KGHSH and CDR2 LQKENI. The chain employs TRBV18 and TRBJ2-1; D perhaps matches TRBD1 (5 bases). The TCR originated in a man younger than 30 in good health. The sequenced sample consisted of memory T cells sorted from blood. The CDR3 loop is CASSPATVGKGNEQFF. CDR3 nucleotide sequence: TGTGCCAGCTCACCAGCGACCGTTGGTAAGGGGAATGAGCAGTTCTTC. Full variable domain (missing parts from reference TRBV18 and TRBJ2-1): NAGVMQNPRHLVRRRGQEARLRCSPMKGHSHVYWYRQLPEEGLKFMVYLQKENIIDESGMPKERFSAEFPKEGPSILRIQQVVRGDSAAYFCASSPATVGKGNEQFFGPGTRLTVL.